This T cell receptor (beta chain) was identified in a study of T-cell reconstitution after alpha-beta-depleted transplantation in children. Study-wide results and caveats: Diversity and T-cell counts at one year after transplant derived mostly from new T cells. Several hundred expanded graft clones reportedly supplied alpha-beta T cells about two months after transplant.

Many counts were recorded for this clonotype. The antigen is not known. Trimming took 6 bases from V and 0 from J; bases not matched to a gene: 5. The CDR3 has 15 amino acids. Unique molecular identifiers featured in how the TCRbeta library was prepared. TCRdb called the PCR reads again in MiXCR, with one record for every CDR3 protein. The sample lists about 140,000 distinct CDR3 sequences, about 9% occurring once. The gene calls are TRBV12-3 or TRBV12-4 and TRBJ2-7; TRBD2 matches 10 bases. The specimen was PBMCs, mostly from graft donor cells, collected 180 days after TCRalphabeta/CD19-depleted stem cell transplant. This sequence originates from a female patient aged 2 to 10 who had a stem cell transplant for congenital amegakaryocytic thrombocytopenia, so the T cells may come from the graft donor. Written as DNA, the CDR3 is TGTGCCAGCAGAAGTAGCGGGAGGCCCTCCTACGAGCAGTACTTC. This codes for CASRSSGRPSYEQYF.